This TCR beta chain was sequenced in a study of control samples from healthy donors and cancer patients. V was pared by 4 bases and J by 6 bases, with 17 bases of the junction left unmatched. Per germline, CDR1 LGHNA and CDR2 YSLEER. There are 19 residues in the CDR3. Clones were read by immunoSEQ multiplex PCR, and TCRdb kept only the in-frame ones, dropping some. The sample has 150,000 or so clones, about 94% seen once. The receptor was derived from a middle-aged man in good health. The chain recombines TRBV4-3 with TRBJ2-1; 11 positions agree with TRBD2. Sequenced: blood. The CDR3 reads CASSLIPQGLAGLRNEQFF. The CDR3 nucleotides read TGCGCCAGCAGCCTCATTCCGCAAGGACTAGCGGGCTTACGCAATGAGCAGTTCTTC.